This T cell receptor beta chain was observed in a study of blood T cell repertoires in COVID-19. Libraries were prepared by immunoSEQ multiplex PCR; TCRdb keeps only in-frame clonotypes and omits some of them. This table holds just over 150,000 clones, 80% to 95% found once. V was pared by 0 bases and J by 11 bases, with 20 bases between. CDR3 size: 17 residues. From germline, CDR1 is LGHDT and CDR2 YNNKEL (reference sequence). Recruited during active infection, patients (from Seattle) were subsequently followed longitudinally. The specimen sequenced was peripheral blood. The chain employs TRBV3-1 (or the pseudogene TRBV3-2) and TRBJ1-6, with a tentative D call TRBD1 (5 bases). This TCR came from a man aged 25 to 45 with COVID-19, enrolled during active disease. As DNA, the CDR3 is TGTGCCAGCAGCCAAGACTCCACAGGCTTCTTTACGACACCCCTCCACTTT. Its protein is CASSQDSTGFFTTPLHF.